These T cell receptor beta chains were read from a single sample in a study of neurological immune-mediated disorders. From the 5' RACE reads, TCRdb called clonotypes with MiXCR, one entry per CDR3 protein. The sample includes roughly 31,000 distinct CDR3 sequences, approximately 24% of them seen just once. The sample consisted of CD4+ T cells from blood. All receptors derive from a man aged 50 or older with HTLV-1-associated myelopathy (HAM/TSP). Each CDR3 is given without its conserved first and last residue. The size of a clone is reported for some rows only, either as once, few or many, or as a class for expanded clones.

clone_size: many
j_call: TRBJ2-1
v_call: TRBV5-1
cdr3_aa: ASSLVPGGPYNEQF

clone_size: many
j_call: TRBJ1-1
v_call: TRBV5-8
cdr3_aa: ASSRRLSTEAF

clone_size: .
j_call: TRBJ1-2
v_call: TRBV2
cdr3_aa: ASTGTGIYGYT

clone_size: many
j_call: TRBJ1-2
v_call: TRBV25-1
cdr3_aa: ASSEPGEDYGYT

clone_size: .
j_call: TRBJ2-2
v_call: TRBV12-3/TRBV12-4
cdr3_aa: ASSWMNTGELF

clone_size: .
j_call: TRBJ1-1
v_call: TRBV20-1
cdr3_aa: SASGGTGAF

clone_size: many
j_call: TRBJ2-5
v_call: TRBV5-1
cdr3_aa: ASSSGRIKGETQY

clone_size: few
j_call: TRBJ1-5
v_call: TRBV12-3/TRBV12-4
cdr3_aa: ASSKNPGQSNQPQH

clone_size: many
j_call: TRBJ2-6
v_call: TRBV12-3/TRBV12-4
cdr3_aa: ASRHSGTPLTNVLT

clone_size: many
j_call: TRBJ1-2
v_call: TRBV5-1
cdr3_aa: ASSYTPSARGFGYT

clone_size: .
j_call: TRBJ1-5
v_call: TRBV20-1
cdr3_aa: SALDRVGGQPQH

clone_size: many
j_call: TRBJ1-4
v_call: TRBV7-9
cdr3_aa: ASSSERTTNEKLF

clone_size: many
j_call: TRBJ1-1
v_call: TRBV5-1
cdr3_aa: ASSFAGNTEAF

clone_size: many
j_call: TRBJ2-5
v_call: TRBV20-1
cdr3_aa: SARGPGEGETQY

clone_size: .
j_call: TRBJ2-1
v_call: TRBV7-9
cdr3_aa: ASSQLRDNEQF

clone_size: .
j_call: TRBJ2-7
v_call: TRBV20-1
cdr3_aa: SARRYVGLQVEQY

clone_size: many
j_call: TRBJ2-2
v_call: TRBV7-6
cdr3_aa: ASSPAFWELTGELF

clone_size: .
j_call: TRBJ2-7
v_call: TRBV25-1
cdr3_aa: ASSEPSSYEQY

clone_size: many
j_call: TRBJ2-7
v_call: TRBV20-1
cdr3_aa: SAKKTSGGGEQY

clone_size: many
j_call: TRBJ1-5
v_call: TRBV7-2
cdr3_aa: ASSLMDRNQPQH

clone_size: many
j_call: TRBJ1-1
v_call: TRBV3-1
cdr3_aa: ASRELTRTEAF

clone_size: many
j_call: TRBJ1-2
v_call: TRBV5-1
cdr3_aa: ASRSSGTGYNYGYT

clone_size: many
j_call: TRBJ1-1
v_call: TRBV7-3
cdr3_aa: ASSPSGGNGAEAF

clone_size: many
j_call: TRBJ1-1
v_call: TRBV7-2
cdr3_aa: ASSPIMGNTEAF

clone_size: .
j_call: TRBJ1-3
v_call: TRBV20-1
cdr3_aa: SARKSSEGNTIY

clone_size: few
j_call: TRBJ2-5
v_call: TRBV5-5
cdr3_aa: ASSNPTAVREETQY

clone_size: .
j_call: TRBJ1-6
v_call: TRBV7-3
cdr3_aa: ASSTTGGRNSPLH

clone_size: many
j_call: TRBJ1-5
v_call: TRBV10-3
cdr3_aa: ATGERGAGQPQH

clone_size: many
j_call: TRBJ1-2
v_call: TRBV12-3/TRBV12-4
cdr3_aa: ASSVGYGYT

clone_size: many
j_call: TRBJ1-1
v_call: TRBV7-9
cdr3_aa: ASSLVGEEAF

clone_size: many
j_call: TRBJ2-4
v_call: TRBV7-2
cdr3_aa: ASSANAGGSKNIQY

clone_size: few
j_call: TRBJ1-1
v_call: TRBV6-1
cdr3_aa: ASSYDRARNTEAF

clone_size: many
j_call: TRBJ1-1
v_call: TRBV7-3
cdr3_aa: ASRRQEYTEAF

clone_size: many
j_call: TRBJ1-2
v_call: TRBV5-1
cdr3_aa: ASSRDGPNYGYT

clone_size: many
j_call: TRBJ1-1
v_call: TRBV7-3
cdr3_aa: ASSSQQGRRRTEAF

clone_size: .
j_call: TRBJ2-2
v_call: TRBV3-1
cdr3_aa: ASSQRSTGELF

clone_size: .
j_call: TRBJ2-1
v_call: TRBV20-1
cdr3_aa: SAAAGGIYNEQF

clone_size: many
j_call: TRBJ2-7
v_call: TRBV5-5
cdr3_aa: ASSLVGRDGYEQY

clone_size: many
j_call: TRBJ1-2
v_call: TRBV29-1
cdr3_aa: SVAHRSNLNYGYT

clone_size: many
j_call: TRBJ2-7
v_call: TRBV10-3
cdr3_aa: AISERAYEQY

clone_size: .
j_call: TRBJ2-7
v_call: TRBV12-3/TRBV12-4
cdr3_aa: ASSFRRGSYEQY

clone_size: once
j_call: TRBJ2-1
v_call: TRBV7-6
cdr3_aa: ASSLLVGVKSDEQF

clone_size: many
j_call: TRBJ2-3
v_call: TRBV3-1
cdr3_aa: ASSQGRTSGRADTQY

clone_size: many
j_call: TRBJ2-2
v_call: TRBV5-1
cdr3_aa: ASSRGGSAGELF

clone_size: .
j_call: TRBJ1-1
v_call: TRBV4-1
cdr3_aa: ASSQWLWGTEAF

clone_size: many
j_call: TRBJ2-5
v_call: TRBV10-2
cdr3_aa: ASSVLIRETQY

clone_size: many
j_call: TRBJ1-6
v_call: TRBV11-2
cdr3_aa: ASSLQPQPTHSPLH

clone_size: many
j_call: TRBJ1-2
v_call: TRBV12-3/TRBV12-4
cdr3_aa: ASSLWGSYGYT

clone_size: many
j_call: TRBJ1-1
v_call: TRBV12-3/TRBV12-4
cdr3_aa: ASSYGQGRMNTEAF

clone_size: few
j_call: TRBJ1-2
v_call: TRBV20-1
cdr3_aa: SASERQGHYGYT

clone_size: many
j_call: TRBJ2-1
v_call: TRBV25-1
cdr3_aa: ASSEWGQGVFYEQF

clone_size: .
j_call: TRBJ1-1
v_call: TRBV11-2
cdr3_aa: ASSPGTGVLNTEAF

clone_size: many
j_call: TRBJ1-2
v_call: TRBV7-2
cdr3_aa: ASSLGKYGYT

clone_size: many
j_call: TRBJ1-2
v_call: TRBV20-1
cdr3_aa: SAPQGGTYGYT

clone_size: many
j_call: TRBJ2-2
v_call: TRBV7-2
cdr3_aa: ASSRQGAGAGELF

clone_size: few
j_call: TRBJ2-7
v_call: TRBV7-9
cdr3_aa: ASSLAGPKEQY

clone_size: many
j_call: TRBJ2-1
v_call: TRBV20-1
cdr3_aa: SARDGAGSYNEQF